The text below deals with one T cell receptor beta chain. Its antigen is not identified. The germline gives CDR1 MNHEY, CDR2 SMNVEV (reference sequence). The CDR3 is made up of 15 amino acids. V shed 4 bases and J 6 bases; nucleotides not matched to a gene: 9. The data were obtained in a study of T cells in Graves' hyperthyroidism and ophthalmopathy. Study-level points and caveats: Ophthalmopathy was separated from stable hyperthyroidism by a 13 V-J model.

Regions amplified from RNA transcripts were the TCR beta CDR3 regions. The HTBI set primed first-round TCR CDR3 RT-PCR. One entry per CDR3 protein results from TCRdb running MiXCR on the multiplex PCR reads. The sample holds 300,000 to 400,000 distinct CDR3 sequences, 15% to 20% seen once. This sequence joins TRBV27 and TRBJ2-7, with 10 bases fitting TRBD1. This TCR came from a woman between 45 and 65 years old with Graves' hyperthyroidism. Sequenced: blood. CDR3 in amino acids: CASSSPDRGLGEQYF. The CDR3 DNA follows: TGTGCCAGCAGTTCTCCCGACAGGGGGCTAGGCGAGCAGTACTTC.